This T cell receptor (beta chain) was identified in a study of tumor-infiltrating lymphocytes in primary liver carcinoma. CDR3 length: 11 amino acids. CDR1 and CDR2 (germline): SGHAT, FQNNGV. TCR beta cDNA was made from approximately 540 ng total RNA with a constant-region primer. Generation of the TCR beta libraries relied on three nested multiplex PCR rounds using slightly modified ARM-PCR. The study ran its first two PCR rounds for around 10 cycles each, using TRBV1-TRBV30 forward primers and a C-beta reverse primer. TCRdb re-called the multiplex PCR reads through MiXCR, storing one row per CDR3 protein. The sample has roughly 78,000 distinct CDR3 sequences, 65% to 75% seen once. With respect to this clonotype: At one boundary the junction diverges from the germline segment, which might be a read error.

Taking roughly 18-32 mg of unsorted bulk tissue, the authors co-extracted RNA and DNA. The sequenced sample was liver tumor tissue from sampling region 4. The subset was: tumor region T4, right-lateral pole. The sequence was collected from a woman between 55 and 75 years old with primary liver carcinoma and hepatitis B virus infection. The rearrangement uses TRBV11-2 and TRBJ2-1; D unresolved. CDR3 protein: CASSSALMPLF. The CDR3 DNA reads as TGTGCCAGCAGCTCGGCTCTGATGCCGCTCTTC. The full variable domain, in which reference TRBV11-2 and TRBJ2-1 provide the parts outside the CDR3, is EAGVAQSPRYKIIEKRQSVAFWCNPISGHATLYWYQQILGQGPKLLIQFQNNGVVDDSQLPKDRFSAERLKGVDSTLKIQPAKLEDSAVYLCASSSALMPLFGPGTRLTVL.